This T cell receptor (beta chain) was captured by sequencing in a study of blood T cell repertoires in COVID-19. Study details: The United States, Italy and Spain were the sources of the acute and convalescent COVID-19 samples.

Germline CDR1 is SGHTS and CDR2 is YDEGEE. The CDR3 loop spans 15 amino acids. The V end was cut by 0 bases, the J end by 6 bases, with 16 bases between. Assignment of participants to cohorts was predicated upon participant-reported clinical history. Libraries were prepared by immunoSEQ multiplex PCR; TCRdb keeps only in-frame clonotypes and omits some of them. This table has 360,000 or so clones, about 90% appearing once. Sequencing used PBMCs or T cells enriched from blood (not recorded which). The chain combines TRBV5-8 with TRBJ2-7, with unresolved D. This TCR was sampled from a woman aged 25 to 39 who had recovered from COVID-19. The CDR3 loop reads CASSLVGLVFSEQYF. The CDR3, as DNA: TGTGCCAGCAGCTTGGTAGGCCTAGTTTTTTCCGAGCAGTACTTC. Drawing the rest from reference TRBV5-8 and TRBJ2-7, the complete variable domain is EAGVTQSPTHLIKTRGQQATLRCSPISGHTSVYWYQQALGLGLQFLLWYDEGEERNRGNFPPRFSGRQFPNYSSELNVNALELEDSALYLCASSLVGLVFSEQYFGPGTRLTVT.